This is a list of T cell receptor beta chains from one sample in a study of sequential checkpoint blockade in melanoma. The method was immunoSEQ multiplex PCR; TCRdb's version includes in-frame clones alone and lacks a portion of them. The top ten hold 34% of the sample, which has roughly 20,000 clones, 74% seen once. The source was CD8+ T cells sorted from blood (inferred from file names), collected from a patient given nivolumab and ipilimumab in sequence. All receptors derive from a human donor with melanoma. CDR3s include the opening cysteine and the closing phenylalanine or tryptophan. Each record gives: clone size, D gene, J gene, V gene, CDR3 protein, CDR3 DNA. A D gene is named only where the DNA matches it firmly. A clone size is listed for some rows: how often the clone was seen (once, few, many), or a class if it is expanded.

clone_size: -; d_call: -; j_call: TRBJ2-7; v_call: TRBV5-3; cdr3_aa: CARSLGPGAYEQYF; cdr3_nt: TGTGCCAGAAGCTTGGGCCCCGGAGCCTACGAGCAGTACTTC
clone_size: -; d_call: -; j_call: TRBJ1-1; v_call: TRBV5-6; cdr3_aa: CASGEGGTEAFF; cdr3_nt: TGTGCCAGCGGCGAAGGAGGCACTGAAGCTTTCTTT
clone_size: -; d_call: -; j_call: TRBJ1-3; v_call: TRBV5-1; cdr3_aa: CASSQVCRKGNTIYF; cdr3_nt: TGCGCCAGCAGCCAGGTTTGTAGAAAGGGAAACACCATATATTTT
clone_size: once; d_call: -; j_call: TRBJ1-5; v_call: TRBV4-3; cdr3_aa: CASSQERDQPQHF; cdr3_nt: TGCGCCAGCAGCCAAGAGAGAGATCAGCCCCAGCATTTT
clone_size: -; d_call: TRBD1; j_call: TRBJ2-7; v_call: TRBV6-5; cdr3_aa: CASRRGQGDEQYF; cdr3_nt: TGTGCCAGCAGGCGCGGACAGGGGGACGAGCAGTACTTC
clone_size: -; d_call: TRBD1; j_call: TRBJ2-1; v_call: TRBV30; cdr3_aa: CARRDSPAYNEQFF; cdr3_nt: TGTGCCCGCAGGGACAGTCCCGCCTACAATGAGCAGTTCTTC
clone_size: -; d_call: TRBD1; j_call: TRBJ1-4; v_call: TRBV4-1; cdr3_aa: CASSPWDRGWDNEKLFF; cdr3_nt: TGCGCCAGCAGCCCCTGGGACAGGGGGTGGGATAATGAAAAACTGTTTTTT
clone_size: -; d_call: -; j_call: TRBJ2-3; v_call: TRBV6-4; cdr3_aa: CASSGGESTDTQYF; cdr3_nt: TGTGCCAGCAGTGGGGGGGAGAGCACAGATACGCAGTATTTT
clone_size: -; d_call: -; j_call: TRBJ2-1; v_call: TRBV28; cdr3_aa: CASSLNEQFF; cdr3_nt: TGTGCCAGCAGCCTCAATGAGCAGTTCTTC
clone_size: -; d_call: TRBD2; j_call: TRBJ2-1; v_call: TRBV11-2; cdr3_aa: CASSLGLAGSTNEQFF; cdr3_nt: TGTGCCAGCAGCTTGGGGCTAGCGGGGTCGACCAATGAGCAGTTCTTC
clone_size: -; d_call: -; j_call: TRBJ1-5; v_call: TRBV27; cdr3_aa: CAAGRGSNQPQHF; cdr3_nt: TGTGCCGCCGGGCGAGGGAGTAATCAGCCCCAGCATTTT
clone_size: -; d_call: TRBD2; j_call: TRBJ2-5; v_call: TRBV28; cdr3_aa: CASSRLAGGGETQYF; cdr3_nt: TGTGCCAGCAGCCGACTAGCGGGAGGTGGGGAGACCCAGTACTTC
clone_size: -; d_call: -; j_call: TRBJ1-5; v_call: TRBV15; cdr3_aa: CATSGAVQTDQPQHF; cdr3_nt: TGTGCCACCAGCGGAGCGGTCCAGACAGATCAGCCCCAGCATTTT
clone_size: -; d_call: -; j_call: TRBJ1-1; v_call: TRBV29-1; cdr3_aa: CSVVARSNTEAFF; cdr3_nt: TGCAGCGTTGTCGCCAGGTCGAACACTGAAGCTTTCTTT
clone_size: -; d_call: TRBD1; j_call: TRBJ2-1; v_call: TRBV19; cdr3_aa: CASRGQGFYNEQFF; cdr3_nt: TGTGCCAGTAGGGGACAGGGATTCTACAATGAGCAGTTCTTC
clone_size: -; d_call: -; j_call: TRBJ1-6; v_call: TRBV5-1; cdr3_aa: CASSSPDSSSYSPLHF; cdr3_nt: TGCGCCAGCAGCTCTCCGGACAGTAGTTCTTATTCACCCCTCCACTTT
clone_size: -; d_call: -; j_call: TRBJ1-5; v_call: TRBV6-1; cdr3_aa: CASSRDSNQPQHF; cdr3_nt: TGTGCCAGCAGCCGGGATAGCAATCAGCCCCAGCATTTT
clone_size: -; d_call: TRBD2; j_call: TRBJ2-1; v_call: TRBV7-8; cdr3_aa: CASSGLAGENNEQFF; cdr3_nt: TGTGCCAGCAGCGGACTAGCGGGGGAGAATAATGAGCAGTTCTTC
clone_size: few; d_call: -; j_call: TRBJ2-1; v_call: TRBV6-4; cdr3_aa: CASSDSQYNEQFF; cdr3_nt: TGTGCCAGCAGTGACTCACAGTACAATGAGCAGTTCTTC
clone_size: -; d_call: TRBD2; j_call: TRBJ2-1; v_call: TRBV4-3; cdr3_aa: CASSPLPSGSVYEQFF; cdr3_nt: TGCGCCAGCAGCCCCCTACCTAGCGGGAGTGTTTATGAGCAGTTCTTC
clone_size: -; d_call: -; j_call: TRBJ1-1; v_call: TRBV5-6; cdr3_aa: CASTPGGGEAFF; cdr3_nt: TGTGCCAGCACCCCCGGGGGGGGTGAAGCTTTCTTT
clone_size: -; d_call: -; j_call: TRBJ2-7; v_call: TRBV5-5; cdr3_aa: CASNSQLSPYEQYF; cdr3_nt: TGTGCCAGCAACAGCCAGCTTAGTCCCTACGAGCAGTACTTC
clone_size: -; d_call: TRBD2; j_call: TRBJ2-7; v_call: TRBV7-9; cdr3_aa: CASSSARREVYEQYF; cdr3_nt: TGTGCCAGCAGCTCGGCCCGACGGGAGGTCTACGAGCAGTACTTC
clone_size: -; d_call: TRBD1; j_call: TRBJ1-4; v_call: TRBV6-6; cdr3_aa: CASSYPTGGPNEKLFF; cdr3_nt: TGTGCCAGCAGTTACCCGACAGGGGGCCCCAATGAAAAACTGTTTTTT
clone_size: -; d_call: TRBD2; j_call: TRBJ2-7; v_call: TRBV4-1; cdr3_aa: CASSLRLAGDYEQYF; cdr3_nt: TGCGCCAGCAGCCTCAGACTAGCGGGAGACTACGAGCAGTACTTC
clone_size: few; d_call: TRBD2; j_call: TRBJ2-7; v_call: TRBV7-9; cdr3_aa: CASSFPSGSSYEQYF; cdr3_nt: TGTGCCAGCAGCTTTCCTAGCGGCTCCTCCTACGAGCAGTACTTC
clone_size: -; d_call: -; j_call: TRBJ1-3; v_call: TRBV6-5; cdr3_aa: CASSYVGGGNTIYF; cdr3_nt: TGTGCCAGCAGTTATGTGGGAGGTGGAAACACCATATATTTT
clone_size: -; d_call: TRBD1; j_call: TRBJ2-7; v_call: TRBV27; cdr3_aa: CASSRGQGPYEQYF; cdr3_nt: TGTGCCAGCAGTCGAGGACAGGGGCCCTACGAGCAGTACTTC
clone_size: few; d_call: -; j_call: TRBJ1-1; v_call: TRBV6-5; cdr3_aa: CASSDGSPSTEAFF; cdr3_nt: TGTGCCAGCAGTGACGGGTCCCCGAGCACTGAAGCTTTCTTT
clone_size: -; d_call: TRBD2; j_call: TRBJ2-1; v_call: TRBV6-1; cdr3_aa: CASSVTSGGAFRDEQFF; cdr3_nt: TGTGCCAGCAGTGTTACTAGCGGGGGGGCTTTTAGGGATGAGCAGTTCTTC
clone_size: -; d_call: TRBD1; j_call: TRBJ2-3; v_call: TRBV7-9; cdr3_aa: CASSFRDRDTDTQYF; cdr3_nt: TGTGCCAGCAGCTTCCGGGACAGGGATACAGATACGCAGTATTTT
clone_size: -; d_call: TRBD2; j_call: TRBJ2-7; v_call: TRBV27; cdr3_aa: CASSFGGIEQYF; cdr3_nt: TGTGCCAGCAGTTTCGGGGGGATCGAGCAGTACTTC
clone_size: -; d_call: -; j_call: TRBJ2-4; v_call: TRBV27; cdr3_aa: CASSSGVAKNIQYF; cdr3_nt: TGTGCCAGCAGCTCGGGGGTAGCCAAAAACATTCAGTACTTC
clone_size: -; d_call: TRBD1; j_call: TRBJ2-4; v_call: TRBV28; cdr3_aa: CASSLGRDRVYF; cdr3_nt: TGTGCCAGCAGCCTAGGCCGGGACAGGGTGTACTTC
clone_size: medium-sized; d_call: TRBD1; j_call: TRBJ1-3; v_call: TRBV28; cdr3_aa: CASSSPYNTGGEIGNTIYF; cdr3_nt: TGTGCCAGCAGTTCACCATACAACACAGGGGGGGAAATTGGAAACACCATATATTTT
clone_size: -; d_call: TRBD2; j_call: TRBJ2-7; v_call: TRBV4-3; cdr3_aa: CASSQGLAEYEQYF; cdr3_nt: TGCGCCAGCAGCCAAGGACTAGCGGAATACGAGCAGTACTTC
clone_size: few; d_call: TRBD1; j_call: TRBJ1-1; v_call: TRBV6-5; cdr3_aa: CASSIHQTGGDEAFF; cdr3_nt: TGTGCCAGCAGTATTCATCAGACAGGGGGAGATGAAGCTTTCTTT
clone_size: once; d_call: -; j_call: TRBJ2-3; v_call: TRBV7-9; cdr3_aa: CASSLPLLDTQYF; cdr3_nt: TGTGCCAGCAGCTTACCCCTCCTAGATACGCAGTATTTT
clone_size: -; d_call: -; j_call: TRBJ2-7; v_call: TRBV7-2; cdr3_aa: CASSWQGPGAYEQYF; cdr3_nt: TGTGCCAGCAGCTGGCAGGGCCCAGGGGCCTACGAGCAGTACTTC
clone_size: -; d_call: -; j_call: TRBJ2-5; v_call: TRBV27; cdr3_aa: CASSPGAQDIETQYF; cdr3_nt: TGTGCCAGCAGCCCAGGGGCCCAAGACATAGAGACCCAGTACTTC
clone_size: -; d_call: TRBD2; j_call: TRBJ2-5; v_call: TRBV6-5; cdr3_aa: CASSLTSGQETQYF; cdr3_nt: TGTGCCAGCAGTTTGACTAGCGGTCAAGAGACCCAGTACTTC